The 18 T cell receptor beta chains reported below all come from one sample, sequenced in a study of T cells expressing NK-cell markers (dated by TCRdb to about 2020). Libraries were constructed by 5' RACE. TCRdb names Illumina HiSeq 2000 as the instrument used. The reads went through TCRdb reprocessing, and each CDR3 protein sequence gets one entry with no DNA. The sample's table lists a count of roughly 390,000 distinct CDR3 sequences. The ten largest clones take up roughly 5.2% of the sample. What was sequenced was blood T cells: a sorted CD56 or NKG2C T cell subset, CD4+ or CD8+ T cells, or bulk PBMC T cells (not recorded which). Source of these receptors: a man between 18 and 69 years old in good health.

The chain is built from TRBV7-2 and TRBJ2-1; the D call of TRBD2 rests on TCRdb alone, since no DNA is present to check it. The CDR3 runs to 17 residues. Germline CDR1 reads SGHTA; CDR2 reads FQGNSA. The CDR3: CASSSSGTRTENNEQFF.

This chain uses TRBV29-1 with TRBJ2-5; with no DNA, the TCRdb D assignment of TRBD1 cannot be verified. The length of the CDR3 is 14 residues. CDR1 is SQVTM and CDR2 is ANQGSEA in the germline V gene. The CDR3 reads CSVNPWTDQETQYF.

This chain links TRBV19 with TRBJ2-7; checking the TCRdb D call of TRBD1 is not possible without DNA. The germline V gene encodes CDR1 LNHDA and CDR2 SQIVND (reference sequence). The CDR3 is 14 residues long. This CDR3 is CASNPGHGIPEQYF.

The chain joins TRBV20-1 to TRBJ2-7; the D call from TCRdb, TRBD1, cannot be confirmed without DNA. The CDR3 spans 12 residues. Germline V gives CDR1 DFQATT, CDR2 SNEGSKA (reference sequence). The chain's CDR3 is CSGDRESGEQYF.

The V gene is TRBV2, the J gene TRBJ1-2. There are 12 residues in the CDR3. CDR1 is SNHLY, CDR2 FYNNEI, per germline. This chain's CDR3 is CASNSGVYGYTF.

The V and J genes are TRBV20-1 and TRBJ2-5; the TCRdb call, TRBD2, lacks DNA for checking. Germline-derived CDR1 and CDR2 are DFQATT and SNEGSKA (reference sequence). The CDR3 extends over 12 amino acids. CDR3 region: CSVSGGMETQYF.

The chain has TRBV2 and TRBJ1-1; TCRdb selects TRBD1, and the lack of DNA leaves this call unchecked. The CDR3 extends over 17 amino acids. From germline, CDR1 is SNHLY and CDR2 FYNNEI. Here the CDR3 reads CASNSGTGGGVNTEAFF.

V is TRBV5-1 and J is TRBJ2-3; TCRdb's D call, TRBD2, is unchecked because there is no DNA. From germline, CDR1 is SGHRS and CDR2 YFSETQ. CDR3 length: 19 amino acids. Here the CDR3 reads CASSFHNTSGGTRFDTQYF.

The V gene is TRBV28, the J gene TRBJ2-5; TCRdb gives TRBD1 as the D gene, but with no DNA this cannot be confirmed. Looked up from germline, CDR1 is MDHEN and CDR2 is SYDVKM. This CDR3 has 13 amino acids. The CDR3 here is CASTTGVQETQYF.

This chain uses TRBV12-5 with TRBJ2-7; checking the TCRdb D call of TRBD2 is not possible without DNA. CDR3 size: 16 residues. Germline loops: CDR1 LGHNT, CDR2 FRNRAP. This CDR3 is CASGSRTSASSYEQYF.

The chain combines TRBV20-1 with TRBJ2-1. The CDR3 runs to 13 residues. Germline V gene lookup returns CDR1 DFQATT and CDR2 SNEGSKA (reference sequence). The CDR3 loop is CSVRRDSYNEQFF.

The rearrangement uses TRBV6-5 and TRBJ1-5; TCRdb gives TRBD1 as the D gene, but with no DNA this cannot be confirmed. The germline V gene encodes CDR1 MNHEY and CDR2 SVGAGI. The CDR3 extends over 15 amino acids. The CDR3 loop is CASSYRTGANQPQHF.

The chain uses TRBV9 and TRBJ2-3; TCRdb's D gene call, TRBD1, goes unchecked for lack of DNA. CDR3 length: 18 amino acids. Looked up from germline, CDR1 is SGDLS and CDR2 is YYNGEE. CDR3 protein: CASSVGQGQGPNTDTQYF. Looking up the rest from reference TRBV9 and TRBJ2-3 gives the full variable domain: DSGVTQTPKHLITATGQRVTLRCSPRSGDLSVYWYQQSLDQGLQFLIQYYNGEERAKGNILERFSAQQFPDLHSELNLSSLELGDSALYFCASSVGQGQGPNTDTQYFGPGTRLTVL.

The chain couples TRBV5-4 to TRBJ2-3; TCRdb's assignment of TRBD1 cannot be checked, as there is no DNA. Germline V gene lookup returns CDR1 SGHNT and CDR2 YYREEE (reference sequence). The CDR3 contains 15 residues. CDR3 amino acids: CASSLQDRAHNTQYF.

The V call is TRBV7-2, the J call TRBJ2-7; TCRdb lists TRBD1, though no DNA is available to test this call. In germline, CDR1 is SGHTA, CDR2 FQGNSA. CDR3 length: 15 residues. The CDR3: CASSTRDRGLYEQYF.

The V and J genes are TRBV6-5 and TRBJ2-2; TCRdb calls TRBD1, which cannot be checked without DNA. The CDR3 is made up of 18 amino acids. The germline V gene encodes CDR1 MNHEY and CDR2 SVGAGI. Here the CDR3 reads CASSYSQGEGANTGELFF.

The chain employs TRBV4-2 and TRBJ2-3; TCRdb designates TRBD2, a call that cannot be tested without DNA. The CDR3 totals 16 residues. The V gene's germline CDR1 is LGHNA and CDR2 YNFKEQ. CDR3 region: CASSQGNSGLAYTQYF.

J is TRBJ1-3 and V is TRBV5-6. This CDR3 is built from 16 residues. Per germline, CDR1 SGHDT and CDR2 YYEEEE. CDR3 protein: CASSLLEWISGNTIYF.